The 26 T cell receptor beta chains given below trace back to one sample, sequenced in a study of T cells after yellow fever vaccination (dated by TCRdb to about 2019). The library was prepared using 5' RACE. Instrument on record: Illumina NovaSeq 6000. The public reads were run again by TCRdb, first through fastp at Q25 and then through MiXCR, and only productive beta chains were kept. CDR3 protein duplicates are merged, each entry listing the most common genes and DNA. The sample records 350,000 to 450,000 distinct CDR3 sequences, roughly 20% of which are singletons. The ten largest clones add up to over 15% of the sample. The meaning of the sample's treatment or condition label: live attenuated yellow fever vaccine strain. The sequenced sample was PBMCs, obtained before the yellow fever booster vaccination. These receptors originate from a man in his late teens or twenties who received the YFV17D yellow fever vaccine.

This clonotype came up many times. V gene TRBV10-3 combines with J gene TRBJ1-4; a weak D match, TRBD1 (5 bases). V shed 6 bases and J shed 8 bases, with 16 bases lying between them. Germline CDR1 ENHRY, CDR2 SYGVKD. The CDR3 has 14 residues. The DNA of the CDR3 is TGTGCCATCAGCCGGCGCGGAGGGGAGGAAAAACTGTTTTTT. This sequence encodes CAISRRGGEEKLFF.

V is TRBV5-1 and J is TRBJ2-5; possible D gene TRBD1, 6 bases. Between the trimmed V and J ends, which lost 0 bases and 5 bases, there was a span of 14 bases. Germline CDR1 and CDR2: SGHRS and YFSETQ. This CDR3 is 15 amino acids long. This CDR3 is CASSLALQGLETQYF. DNA of the CDR3: TGCGCCAGCAGCTTGGCACTACAGGGATTGGAGACCCAGTACTTC.

V gene TRBV29-1 combines with J gene TRBJ2-7; D is undetermined. Per the germline V gene, CDR1 is SQVTM and CDR2 is ANQGSEA. V was pared by 4 bases and J by 1 base, with 14 bases between. The CDR3 consists of 14 residues. CDR3 in DNA: TGCAGCGTTGGGGTTAACTACGGGTCCTACGAGCAGTACTTC. Its protein is CSVGVNYGSYEQYF.

There are many counts of this clonotype. The chain has TRBV5-6 and TRBJ2-2; D possibly corresponds to TRBD1 (6 bases). Germline lookup yields CDR1 SGHDT and CDR2 YYEEEE. The CDR3 runs to 15 residues. V lost 4 bases, J lost 1 base, and 11 bases lay in between. The CDR3 sequence: CASSPDSRNTGELFF. The CDR3 coding sequence is TGTGCCAGCAGCCCGGACAGTCGGAACACCGGGGAGCTGTTTTTT.

V is TRBV7-3 and J is TRBJ2-1; TRBD1 matches 8 bases. Germline V gives CDR1 SGHTA, CDR2 FQGTGA. This CDR3 contains 14 residues. Trimming cost V 5 bases and J 10 bases; bases outside gene matches: 10. Here the CDR3 DNA reads TGTGCCAGCAGCCCTCGACAGGGGACGTTGGAGCAGTTCTTC. Its translation: CASSPRQGTLEQFF.

The DNA of the CDR3 is TGCGCCAGCAGCTTGGTTCCGCAGGTCTCTGGAAACACCATATATTTT. Residues: CASSLVPQVSGNTIYF. The gene calls are TRBV5-1 and TRBJ1-3, with D uncertain. Trimming removed 0 bases at V and 0 bases at J, with 10 bases between. Germline CDR1 reads SGHRS; CDR2 reads YFSETQ. CDR3 length equals 16 residues.

This chain links TRBV29-1 with TRBJ2-3, with TRBD1 as a possible D gene (5 bases). Trimming stripped 7 bases from V and 0 bases from J, with 17 bases between. Germline V gives CDR1 SQVTM, CDR2 ANQGSEA. This CDR3 region has 15 residues. This CDR3 reads CSAENRQTSTDTQYF. As DNA, the CDR3 is TGCAGCGCAGAAAACAGGCAAACTAGCACAGATACGCAGTATTTT.

This chain links TRBV7-2 with TRBJ1-5, with no clear D. The CDR3 extends over 14 amino acids. Trimming removed 2 bases from V and 5 bases from J, with 10 bases in between. Per germline, CDR1 SGHTA and CDR2 FQGNSA. DNA for the CDR3: TGTGCCAGCAGCTTACCGCAGGAGGATCAGCCCCAGCATTTT. It is translated as CASSLPQEDQPQHF.

This clonotype was seen only a few times. The J gene is TRBJ1-1, the V gene TRBV6-5; D is possibly TRBD1 (5 bases). CDR1 is MNHEY and CDR2 is SVGAGI in the germline V gene. Trimming left V 2 bases short and J 10 bases short, with 20 bases between. The CDR3 runs to 15 residues. The CDR3 DNA reads TGTGCCAGCAGTTACACGGACCGGGACCCGGTAGGAGCTTTCTTT. It codes for CASSYTDRDPVGAFF.

The chain joins TRBV4-3 to TRBJ1-2; 7 bases are a match to TRBD1. V shed 6 bases and J 5 bases; nucleotides not matched to a gene: 12. The CDR3 has 15 residues. CDR1 LGHNA and CDR2 YSLEER come from the germline V gene. DNA of the CDR3: TGCGCCAGCAGACCAGACAGGGCAAAAGGATATGGCTACACCTTC. Translation gives CASRPDRAKGYGYTF.

This rearrangement joins TRBV7-2 to TRBJ1-4, with 7 bases identical to TRBD1. V gave up 1 base and J gave up 4 bases; unmatched junction bases: 3. Germline assignment: CDR1 SGHTA and CDR2 FQGNSA. The CDR3 has 15 amino acids. In nucleotides, the CDR3 is TGTGCCAGCAGCTTAGACGGGACAGTTAATGAAAAACTGTTTTTT. Its protein product is CASSLDGTVNEKLFF.

In nucleotides, the CDR3 is TGCAGTGCTAGCCAGGGGCTGGAGACCCAGTACTTC. This encodes CSASQGLETQYF. The rearrangement joins TRBV20-1 to TRBJ2-5; tentative D call: TRBD1 (6 bases). The CDR3 has 12 residues. The V gene lost 3 bases and the J gene lost 5 bases, with 10 bases spanning the gap. The germline V gene encodes CDR1 DFQATT and CDR2 SNEGSKA (reference sequence).

The table lists this clonotype with a count of one. This chain connects TRBV14 to TRBJ1-2, with D possibly TRBD1 on 5 matching bases. Trimming stripped 6 bases from V and 10 bases from J, with 21 bases between. Germline V CDR1 and CDR2: SGHDN, FVKESK. The CDR3 has 14 amino acids. This CDR3 reads CASSTKSRDQYYTF. In nucleotides, the CDR3 is TGTGCCAGCAGTACAAAGAGCAGGGATCAATACTACACCTTC.

The table lists this clonotype with a few counts. This chain joins TRBV6-4 and TRBJ1-4; D is possibly TRBD1 (5 bases). V was cut by 6 bases and J by 7 bases, with 18 bases left in between. Germline V CDR1 and CDR2: MRHNA, SNTAGT. The CDR3 is made up of 15 amino acids. The CDR3, as DNA: TGTGCCAGCAGCCCCGAGGGGCGGCTAGGTGAAAAACTGTTTTTT. Protein: CASSPEGRLGEKLFF.

This clonotype was seen just once. The chain is built from TRBV6-2 or TRBV6-3 and TRBJ2-1; D is unclear. Trimming removed 2 bases from V and 14 bases from J, with 19 bases in between. This CDR3 has 14 residues. Looked up from germline, CDR1 is MNHEY and CDR2 is SVGEGT. CDR3 nucleotide sequence: TGTGCCAGCAGTTACACGCAGGACGACAATCGTGAGTTCTTC. Protein: CASSYTQDDNREFF.

This clonotype appeared a few times. The rearrangement joins TRBV20-1 to TRBJ1-6; D is unclear. V was shortened by 6 bases and J by 7 bases, with 13 bases between the two germline ends. This CDR3 is built from 13 residues. Germline assignment: CDR1 DFQATT and CDR2 SNEGSKA (reference sequence). The CDR3 bases are TGCAGTGCCATCCAACGGAGGAATTCACCCCTCCACTTT. This sequence encodes CSAIQRRNSPLHF.

The table lists this clonotype with a few counts. The V gene is TRBV12-3 or TRBV12-4, the J gene TRBJ2-1; D unresolved. The CDR3 contains 13 residues. Trimming removed 2 bases at V and 4 bases at J, with 6 bases between. CDR3 sequence reads: CASSLRAYNEQFF. DNA of the CDR3: TGTGCCAGCAGTTTACGTGCGTACAATGAGCAGTTCTTC.

The rearrangement joins TRBV12-3 or TRBV12-4 to TRBJ2-1; unclear D gene. Trimming cost V 5 bases and J 0 bases, with 14 bases left between them. This CDR3 is 16 amino acids long. CDR3 in DNA: TGTGCCAGCAGTCCTCACGGACCACACTCCTACAATGAGCAGTTCTTC. Translated: CASSPHGPHSYNEQFF.

The chain couples TRBV7-2 to TRBJ2-2, with D unresolved. V was pared by 3 bases and J by 5 bases, with 28 bases between. The V gene's germline CDR1 is SGHTA and CDR2 FQGNSA. The CDR3 is 20 amino acids. The CDR3 DNA is TGTGCCAGCAGCTTTAGCTTCGGACCGAGGTCTCAATTATTTACCGGGGAGCTGTTTTTT. Translation: CASSFSFGPRSQLFTGELFF.

This clonotype was found a few times. Here the CDR3 reads CASNPAESPNTGELFF. The CDR3 DNA is TGTGCCAGCAATCCGGCCGAATCGCCGAACACCGGGGAGCTGTTTTTT. V is TRBV6-5 and J is TRBJ2-2; no reliable D call. The CDR3 consists of 16 residues. Trimming cost V 7 bases and J 0 bases, with 15 bases left between them. Germline V gives CDR1 MNHEY, CDR2 SVGAGI.

This clonotype occurred a few times. V usage is TRBV19 and J usage is TRBJ2-5, with D unresolved. This CDR3 region has 14 residues. Germline V gene sequence: CDR1 LNHDA, CDR2 SQIVND (reference sequence). The V gene lost 7 bases and the J gene lost 4 bases, with 16 bases spanning the gap. The CDR3 DNA reads as TGTGCCAGTAATCCGGGCTTAGATTTAGAGACCCAGTACTTC. Amino acids: CASNPGLDLETQYF.

This chain connects TRBV18 to TRBJ2-5; 16 nucleotides line up with TRBD2. The J segment lost 3 bases and the V segment lost 6 bases, leaving 10 bases of the junction unmatched. The CDR3 spans 18 residues. Per the germline V gene, CDR1 is KGHSH and CDR2 is LQKENI. The CDR3 DNA follows: TGTGCCAGCTCCTCGGGACTAGCGGGGGGGAGCCCCGAAGAGACCCAGTACTTC. Amino acids: CASSSGLAGGSPEETQYF.

The chain recombines TRBV4-1 with TRBJ2-4; D is unresolved. Germline V gene data show CDR1 as MGHRA and CDR2 as YSYEKL. Trimming took 6 bases from V and 6 from J, leaving 9 bases between them. CDR3 length: 12 amino acids. The chain's CDR3 is CASSAPGNIQYF. CDR3 in DNA: TGCGCCAGCAGTGCACCTGGAAACATTCAGTACTTC.

This clonotype came up many times. V and J are TRBV5-6 and TRBJ2-1, with a possible D match to TRBD2 (6 bases). Trimming shortened V by 4 bases and J by 0 bases, and 11 bases separated the two germline ends. This CDR3 spans 15 amino acids. Per the germline V gene, CDR1 is SGHDT and CDR2 is YYEEEE. CDR3 coding DNA: TGTGCCAGCAGCGGCGGGACTCTCTCCTACAATGAGCAGTTCTTC. This gives the protein CASSGGTLSYNEQFF.

This chain links TRBV4-1 with TRBJ1-2; D gene unclear. The CDR3 covers 13 residues. Trimming stripped 4 bases from V and 1 base from J, with 7 bases between. Germline lookup yields CDR1 MGHRA and CDR2 YSYEKL. The CDR3 DNA follows: TGCGCCAGCAGCCGCCGGGGTAACTATGGCTACACCTTC. It yields the protein CASSRRGNYGYTF.

The J gene is TRBJ2-5, the V gene TRBV29-1; D may correspond to TRBD1 or TRBD2 (5 bases each). Trimming took off 7 bases at V and 5 bases at J, with 11 bases between the two ends. Germline V lookup: CDR1 SQVTM, CDR2 ANQGSEA. The CDR3 consists of 11 residues. The CDR3 sequence is CSGEGPETQYF. The DNA for the CDR3 is TGCAGCGGCGAGGGGCCGGAGACCCAGTACTTC.